What follows are 23 T cell receptor beta chains derived from one specimen sequenced in a study of blood T cell repertoires in COVID-19. Sequenced by immunoSEQ multiplex PCR; TCRdb stores in-frame clones only, minus some. The repertoire holds about 42,000 clones, with approximately 85% as singletons. Sequencing was done on a sample of peripheral blood. Every receptor here comes from a human donor in a cohort sampled during active COVID-19.

This chain joins TRBV27 and TRBJ2-7; D call uncertain. The CDR3 sequence is 15 residues long. Trimming removed 2 bases at V and 0 bases at J, with 11 bases between. Germline assignment: CDR1 MNHEY and CDR2 SMNVEV (reference sequence). CDR3 sequence (DNA): TGTGCCAGCAGTTTAAAAGTCGAGAGCTCCTACGAGCAGTACTTC. Translated: CASSLKVESSYEQYF.

The gene calls are TRBV4-3 and TRBJ1-4; D possibly corresponds to TRBD1 (6 bases). Germline V gene data show CDR1 as LGHNA and CDR2 as YSLEER. V lost 1 base and J 8 bases, leaving 20 bases between the germline ends. The CDR3 is 17 amino acids. CDR3 protein: CASSQGPVAAQGEKLFF. The CDR3 bases are TGCGCCAGCAGCCAAGGGCCTGTGGCCGCCCAGGGGGAAAAACTGTTTTTT.

In this sample, this clone turned up once. J is TRBJ2-3 and V is TRBV2; 7 nucleotides match TRBD2. Germline V CDR1 and CDR2: SNHLY, FYNNEI. V was pared by 3 bases and J by 4 bases, with 7 bases of the junction left unmatched. This CDR3 has 15 amino acids. CDR3 nucleotide sequence: TGTGCCAGCAGTGACTTGCGGGGGTGGGCAGATACGCAGTATTTT. This sequence encodes CASSDLRGWADTQYF.

V usage is TRBV7-2 and J usage is TRBJ2-4, with TRBD1 identical over 11 bases. The CDR3 is made up of 17 amino acids. Unmatched junction bases numbered 7, after V lost 0 bases and J lost 6 bases. Germline lookup yields CDR1 SGHTA and CDR2 FQGNSA. CDR3 loop: CASSLAGTGGSGNIQYF. CDR3 DNA sequence: TGTGCCAGCAGCTTAGCCGGGACAGGGGGTTCAGGAAACATTCAGTACTTC.

The V call is TRBV7-3, the J call TRBJ2-3; TRBD1 matches 9 bases. The V gene end was trimmed by 1 base and the J gene end by 6 bases; junction bases not matched to a gene: 5. CDR1 and CDR2 (germline): SGHTA, FQGTGA. The CDR3 has 15 amino acids. CDR3 region: CASSLKGTGTDTQYF. In nucleotides, the CDR3 is TGTGCCAGCAGCTTAAAGGGGACAGGGACCGATACGCAGTATTTT. The variable domain in full, with the rest retrieved from reference TRBV7-3 and TRBJ2-3, is GAGVSQTPSNKVTEKGKYVELRCDPISGHTALYWYRQSLGQGPEFLIYFQGTGAADDSGLPNDRFFAVRPEGSVSTLKIQRTERGDSAVYLCASSLKGTGTDTQYFGPGTRLTVL.

This chain joins TRBV5-4 and TRBJ1-1, with 8 bases matching TRBD1. Germline V gene sequence: CDR1 SGHNT, CDR2 YYREEE (reference sequence). The CDR3 totals 14 residues. After removal of 3 bases from V and 5 bases from J, the junction contained 6 bases not matched to a gene. CDR3 region: CASSSRGRGTEAFF. CDR3 bases: TGTGCCAGCAGCTCCAGGGGGCGCGGAACTGAAGCTTTCTTT.

The chain combines TRBV7-2 with TRBJ2-7; TRBD2 might be the D (5 bases). With 1 base removed from V and 2 bases from J, the gap between germline ends came to 6 bases. The CDR3 loop spans 13 amino acids. The germline gives CDR1 SGHTA, CDR2 FQGNSA. The CDR3 DNA reads as TGTGCCAGCAGCTTAGTACTAGCCTACGAGCAGTACTTC. Translating gives CASSLVLAYEQYF.

This clone was seen a single time. The chain links TRBV5-4 to TRBJ2-5, with D perhaps TRBD1 (6 bases). The CDR3 runs 16 residues. V was cut by 4 bases and J by 4 bases, with 20 bases left in between. Germline CDR1 reads SGHNT; CDR2 reads YYREEE (reference sequence). Here the CDR3 reads CASSRRGYSGRETQYF. The CDR3 DNA follows: TGTGCCAGCAGCCGAAGGGGGTACTCAGGGAGAGAGACCCAGTACTTC.

The J gene is TRBJ1-5, the V gene TRBV4-1, with a weak D call TRBD1 (5 bases). V dropped 0 bases and J dropped 2 bases, with 14 bases sitting between them. CDR1 is MGHRA and CDR2 is YSYEKL in the germline V gene. The length of the CDR3 is 17 residues. CDR3 sequence (DNA): TGCGCCAGCAGCCAAGAGGCGACAGCGGGAGGCAATCAGCCCCAGCATTTT. Translated: CASSQEATAGGNQPQHF.

The genes are TRBV2 and TRBJ2-3, with 12 bases aligning to TRBD2. This CDR3 comprises 16 residues. Looked up from germline, CDR1 is SNHLY and CDR2 is FYNNEI. With V trimmed by 8 bases and J by 2 bases, 8 bases remained unmatched. The CDR3 reads CASGLGTSGYTDTQYF. The CDR3 DNA sequence: TGTGCCAGCGGACTGGGGACTAGCGGGTACACAGATACGCAGTATTTT.

The chain employs TRBV3-1 (or the pseudogene TRBV3-2) and TRBJ2-1; 8 nucleotides line up with TRBD2. Looked up from germline, CDR1 is LGHDT and CDR2 is YNNKEL (reference sequence). V trimming: 5 bases; J trimming: 7 bases; junction bases outside the gene matches: 7. The CDR3 extends over 14 amino acids. The CDR3 here is CASSFWTSTNEQFF. CDR3 DNA: TGTGCCAGCAGCTTCTGGACTAGCACGAATGAGCAGTTCTTC.

This chain links TRBV24-1 with TRBJ2-3, with 7 bases that match TRBD2. The CDR3 consists of 14 residues. J was trimmed by 2 bases and V by 5 bases; bases with no gene match: 3. CDR1 and CDR2 (germline): KGHDR, SFDVKD. The CDR3 coding sequence is TGTGCCACCAGTGCGCGGGGGACCACAGATACGCAGTATTTT. Residues: CATSARGTTDTQYF.

The sample holds a few counts of this clone. The chain uses TRBV4-2 and TRBJ2-1, with D possibly being TRBD1 (5 bases). Deletions cut 0 bases from V and 1 base from J, with 13 bases between. The CDR3 is made up of 17 amino acids. The V gene's germline CDR1 is LGHNA and CDR2 YNFKEQ. CDR3 sequence: CASSQDLRDRSYNEQFF. The CDR3 DNA reads TGTGCCAGCAGCCAAGATTTACGAGACAGATCCTACAATGAGCAGTTCTTC.

The J gene is TRBJ2-2, the V gene TRBV18, with 13 bases lining up with TRBD2. Germline CDR1 reads KGHSH; CDR2 reads LQKENI. The ends lost 0 bases at V and 4 bases at J; junction bases unmatched: 2. CDR3 length: 17 residues. CDR3 DNA sequence: TGTGCCAGCTCACCACCGGGACTAGCGGGGACCACCGGGGAGCTGTTTTTT. Amino acids: CASSPPGLAGTTGELFF.

The chain is built from TRBV7-9 and TRBJ2-3; 7 bases map to TRBD1. This CDR3 is built from 14 residues. V lost 4 bases and J lost 5; bases outside the gene matches: 6. Germline V lookup: CDR1 SEHNR, CDR2 FQNEAQ (reference sequence). This CDR3 reads CASSSRQGRDTQYF. DNA of the CDR3: TGTGCCAGCAGCTCACGACAGGGTAGAGATACGCAGTATTTT.

The chain links TRBV12-3 or TRBV12-4 to TRBJ2-2; unclear D gene. V lost 6 bases to trimming and J lost 5 bases, with 10 bases between them. The CDR3 extends over 13 amino acids. CDR3 nucleotides: TGTGCCAGCAGCCGACAAACGACCGGGGAGCTGTTTTTT. It translates to CASSRQTTGELFF.

The J gene is TRBJ1-4, the V gene TRBV9, with TRBD1 matching over 9 bases. The CDR3 runs to 16 residues. Germline CDR1 reads SGDLS; CDR2 reads YYNGEE. Germline trimming cut 1 base from V and 8 bases from J; bases unmatched to any gene: 9. The CDR3 spells CASSVSLDRGDEKLFF. CDR3 coding DNA: TGTGCCAGCAGCGTATCTCTCGACAGGGGGGACGAAAAACTGTTTTTT.

The gene calls are TRBV15 and TRBJ2-6; D is uncertain. Between the trimmed V and J ends, which lost 1 base and 0 bases, there was a span of 4 bases. Germline CDR1 reads LNHNV; CDR2 reads YYDKDF (reference sequence). The CDR3 is 15 residues long. The CDR3 bases are TGTGCCACCAGCAGAGCGGGCTCTGGGGCCAACGTCCTGACTTTC. Residues: CATSRAGSGANVLTF.

J is TRBJ2-7 and V is TRBV28, with a possible D match to TRBD1 (6 bases). Germline CDR1 MDHEN, CDR2 SYDVKM. There are 13 residues in the CDR3. V shed 7 bases and J shed 0 bases, with 10 bases lying between them. The CDR3 sequence: CASMKGDSYEQYF. As DNA, the CDR3 is TGTGCCAGCATGAAGGGGGACTCCTACGAGCAGTACTTC.

This clone was picked up a small number of times. The chain has TRBV29-1 and TRBJ1-4; TRBD1 agrees at 7 bases. The CDR3 sequence is 14 residues long. Germline values: CDR1 SQVTM, CDR2 ANQGSEA. V lost 3 bases to trimming and J lost 5 bases; unmatched junction nucleotides: 6. CDR3 residues: CSVEGTGANEKLFF. CDR3 DNA sequence: TGCAGCGTTGAGGGTACAGGGGCCAATGAAAAACTGTTTTTT. Complete variable domain (other parts from reference TRBV29-1 and TRBJ1-4): SAVISQKPSRDICQRGTSLTIQCQVDSQVTMMFWYRQQPGQSLTLIATANQGSEATYESGFVIDKFPISRPNLTFSTLTVSNMSPEDSSIYLCSVEGTGANEKLFFGSGTQLSVL.

The chain carries TRBV7-3 and TRBJ2-1; 7 bases fit TRBD2. The J segment lost 8 bases and the V segment lost 5 bases, leaving 3 bases of the junction unmatched. This CDR3 is built from 12 residues. CDR1 is SGHTA and CDR2 is FQGTGA in the germline V gene. DNA of the CDR3: TGTGCCAGCAGCCCTAGCGGCTATGAGCAGTTCTTC. Residues: CASSPSGYEQFF.

The chain uses TRBV6-2 or TRBV6-3 and TRBJ2-5, with D unclear. Germline values: CDR1 MNHEY, CDR2 SVGEGT. CDR3 length equals 11 residues. Trimming removed 5 bases from V and 7 bases from J, with 8 bases in between. CDR3 protein: CASSQQMTQYF. The CDR3 DNA sequence: TGTGCCAGCAGTCAACAGATGACCCAGTACTTC.

This clone showed up just once. The chain carries TRBV6-5 and TRBJ2-5; 9 nucleotides align to TRBD2. Trimming cost V 7 bases and J 5 bases; bases outside gene matches: 8. The germline CDR1 and CDR2 sequences are MNHEY and SVGAGI. The CDR3 contains 14 residues. The CDR3 nucleotides are TGTGCCAGCATCCCCCGCGGGAGGGAGGAGACCCAGTACTTC. Protein product: CASIPRGREETQYF.